This TCR beta chain was sequenced for a study of control samples from healthy donors and cancer patients. The protocol was immunoSEQ multiplex PCR, while the TCRdb copy is restricted to in-frame clones and leaves out a portion. The table lists 150,000 to 200,000 clones, roughly 91% of them singletons. The CDR3 runs 14 residues. Trimming removed 4 bases at V and 4 bases at J, with 13 bases between. Germline CDR1 is MGHDK and CDR2 is SYGVNS. Only one count was recorded for this clone. This sequence originates from a woman aged 25 to 39 in good health. V gene TRBV25-1 combines with J gene TRBJ1-1; the D gene is possibly TRBD1 (5 bases). What was sequenced was blood. DNA for the CDR3: TGTGCCAGCAGTGCCCAGGGACTGGGCACTGAAGCTTTCTTT. As protein: CASSAQGLGTEAFF.